This passage covers 15 T cell receptor beta chains from one sample sequenced in a study of control samples from healthy donors and cancer patients. Here immunoSEQ multiplex PCR was the method, and the copy in TCRdb shows in-frame clones only, minus some. The sample has some 220,000 clones, just under 95% seen once; the top ten hold about 1.6%. The sample taken for sequencing was blood. These receptors all stem from a man in his forties or fifties in good health.

This chain links TRBV9 with TRBJ2-7; TRBD2 might be the D (5 bases). The CDR3 contains 14 residues. V lost 1 base to trimming and J lost 0 bases, with 8 bases between them. Looked up from germline, CDR1 is SGDLS and CDR2 is YYNGEE. CDR3 residues: CASSVTGSSYEQYF. The DNA of the CDR3 is TGTGCCAGCAGCGTAACGGGGAGCTCCTACGAGCAGTACTTC.

The V and J genes are TRBV29-1 and TRBJ1-1, with D hard to call. CDR3 length equals 13 residues. The germline V gene encodes CDR1 SQVTM and CDR2 ANQGSEA. Trimming left V 1 base short and J 11 bases short, with 17 bases between. The CDR3 region is CSVEVRTNVGAFF. CDR3 nucleotide sequence: TGCAGCGTTGAAGTAAGGACGAACGTTGGGGCTTTCTTT.

The chain joins TRBV6-6 to TRBJ2-5; 12 bases are a match to TRBD2. The CDR3 length is 16 residues. The germline V gene has CDR1 MNHNY and CDR2 SVGAGI (reference sequence). The V gene end was trimmed by 6 bases and the J gene end by 4 bases; junction bases not matched to a gene: 9. This CDR3 is CASSQRGLAGLETQYF. In nucleotides, the CDR3 is TGTGCCAGCAGCCAAAGAGGACTAGCGGGGCTAGAGACCCAGTACTTC.

This clone was counted once. The chain recombines TRBV15 with TRBJ2-6; 9 nucleotides agree with TRBD1. J gave up 4 bases and V 5 bases, and 12 bases lay outside the gene matches. Germline CDR1 and CDR2: LNHNV and YYDKDF (reference sequence). This CDR3 has 18 amino acids. The chain's CDR3 is CATSSAGTGYSGANVLTF. CDR3 DNA sequence: TGTGCCACCAGCTCGGCCGGGACAGGGTATTCCGGGGCCAACGTCCTGACTTTC.

The rearrangement links TRBV6-6 to TRBJ1-1; D gene ambiguous. Germline V CDR1 and CDR2: MNHNY, SVGAGI (reference sequence). The ends were cut back, 9 bases at V and 7 bases at J, with 21 bases in the middle. The CDR3 contains 14 residues. The CDR3 loop reads CASEPNKAGGEAFF. CDR3 sequence (DNA): TGTGCCAGTGAACCAAACAAGGCAGGAGGTGAAGCTTTCTTT.

This clone was found a few times. The chain links TRBV5-1 to TRBJ1-1; D is undetermined. The germline gives CDR1 SGHRS, CDR2 YFSETQ. V lost 4 bases and J 4 bases, leaving 14 bases between the germline ends. CDR3 length: 14 amino acids. The CDR3 bases are TGCGCCAGCAGCCTACAGTATCCGAGCACTGAAGCTTTCTTT. Residues: CASSLQYPSTEAFF.

The V and J genes are TRBV6-5 and TRBJ1-2; no reliable D call. The germline CDR1 and CDR2 sequences are MNHEY and SVGAGI. Between the trimmed V and J ends, which lost 5 bases and 0 bases, there was a span of 7 bases. The CDR3 totals 13 residues. For the CDR3, the DNA is TGTGCCAGCAGTCCGACGGCTAACTATGGCTACACCTTC. Translated: CASSPTANYGYTF.

This rearrangement joins TRBV7-2 to TRBJ1-4; TRBD1 agrees at 10 bases. With 5 bases clipped from V and 8 bases from J, the junction kept 8 bases outside the gene matches. The CDR3 is made up of 15 amino acids. The germline CDR1 and CDR2 sequences are SGHTA and FQGNSA. The CDR3 here is CASSGTGTGDEKLFF. The CDR3 DNA is TGTGCCAGCAGCGGAACCGGGACAGGGGACGAAAAACTGTTTTTT. The full variable domain, its missing parts supplied by reference TRBV7-2 and TRBJ1-4, is GAGVSQSPSNKVTEKGKDVELRCDPISGHTALYWYRQSLGQGLEFLIYFQGNSAPDKSGLPSDRFSAERTGGSVSTLTIQRTQQEDSAVYLCASSGTGTGDEKLFFGSGTQLSVL.

This clone came up a few times. The J gene is TRBJ1-6, the V gene TRBV28; the D is unclear. V lost 6 bases and J lost 16, with 16 bases in between. Germline CDR1 MDHEN, CDR2 SYDVKM. The CDR3 loop spans 12 amino acids. This chain's CDR3 is CASRDPISILHF. In nucleotides, the CDR3 is TGTGCCAGCAGGGACCCTATTTCAATACTCCACTTT.

The rearrangement links TRBV9 to TRBJ1-6; D unresolved. Germline values: CDR1 SGDLS, CDR2 YYNGEE. This CDR3 region has 13 residues. The V gene lost 3 bases and the J gene lost 6 bases, with 7 bases spanning the gap. CDR3 sequence reads: CASSAGTNSPLHF. The CDR3 nucleotides are TGTGCCAGCAGCGCGGGAACTAATTCACCCCTCCACTTT.

V is TRBV11-2 and J is TRBJ2-3; no definite D call. Germline V gives CDR1 SGHAT, CDR2 FQNNGV. The CDR3 runs 13 residues. V lost 5 bases and J 6 bases, leaving 12 bases between the germline ends. The CDR3 DNA follows: TGTGCCAGCAGCCGTCGACCAGAGGATACGCAGTATTTT. Translating gives CASSRRPEDTQYF.

The chain employs TRBV3-1 (or the pseudogene TRBV3-2) and TRBJ2-1; D not resolved. The ends were cut back, 7 bases at V and 9 bases at J, with 10 bases in the middle. Germline V CDR1 and CDR2: LGHDT, YNNKEL (reference sequence). CDR3 length: 11 residues. The CDR3 loop is CASTHGREQFF. Written as DNA, the CDR3 is TGTGCCAGCACCCATGGGCGTGAGCAGTTCTTC.

This chain links TRBV3-1 (or the pseudogene TRBV3-2) with TRBJ2-7; TRBD1 matches 7 bases. Per germline, CDR1 LGHDT and CDR2 YNNKEL (reference sequence). The CDR3 is 16 residues long. After removal of 4 bases from V and 3 bases from J, the junction contained 12 bases not matched to a gene. CDR3 sequence (DNA): TGTGCCAGCAGCCCCCAAAGGGGGCAGATGGACTACGAGCAGTACTTC. Translated: CASSPQRGQMDYEQYF.

The chain carries TRBV5-6 and TRBJ1-3, with a tentative D call TRBD1 (5 bases). The CDR3 spans 15 residues. V dropped 4 bases and J dropped 0 bases, with 11 bases sitting between them. CDR1 and CDR2 (germline): SGHDT, YYEEEE. CDR3 nucleotide sequence: TGTGCCAGCAGCGCAGACAGACTCTCTGGAAACACCATATATTTT. Amino acid sequence: CASSADRLSGNTIYF.

Remarks on this clone: Within the sample, other DNA sequences also encode this same CDR3. The chain has TRBV5-1 and TRBJ1-3; D remains ambiguous. V shed 2 bases and J shed 1 base, with 7 bases lying between them. This CDR3 comprises 14 residues. CDR1 is SGHRS and CDR2 is YFSETQ in the germline V gene. CDR3 sequence: CASSFSGSGNTIYF. The CDR3 DNA reads as TGCGCCAGCAGCTTCTCGGGTTCTGGAAACACCATATATTTT.